The 27 T cell receptor beta chains in this list originate from one sample, sequenced in a study of CD8+ T cells in alopecia areata. Treatment defined: oral pan-JAK inhibitor, 5-10 mg twice daily. TCR sequencing used cDNA made by reverse transcription of extracted RNA. Assay: immunoSEQ multiplex PCR; the TCRdb copy retains only in-frame clones and omits some. The data show under 150,000 clones, 55% to 60% seen once. The sequences come from CD4+ T cells sorted from blood, collected at week 24, from a patient treated with tofacitinib. These receptors were obtained from a human donor with alopecia areata.

The chain employs TRBV27 and TRBJ2-2; 8 bases are a match to TRBD1. Germline CDR1 is MNHEY and CDR2 is SMNVEV (reference sequence). The V and J ends lost 7 bases and 7 bases, in that order; junction bases with no gene match: 11. The CDR3 has 15 amino acids. Written as DNA, the CDR3 is TGTGCCAGCACCTTTGGAGGACAGGGAAACGGGGAGCTGTTTTTT. It specifies CASTFGGQGNGELFF.

The sample holds many counts of this clone. The rearrangement joins TRBV5-4 to TRBJ2-3; no clear D. Germline V gene lookup returns CDR1 SGHNT and CDR2 YYREEE (reference sequence). Deletions cut 0 bases from V and 0 bases from J, with 11 bases between. The CDR3 runs to 16 residues. DNA for the CDR3: TGTGCCAGCAGCTTGGATTTGCCGGCGAGCACAGATACGCAGTATTTT. It specifies CASSLDLPASTDTQYF.

This clone was counted a few times. The chain links TRBV5-6 to TRBJ1-2; TRBD1 matches 9 bases. The V gene end was trimmed by 2 bases and the J gene end by 6 bases; junction bases not matched to a gene: 11. Per the germline V gene, CDR1 is SGHDT and CDR2 is YYEEEE. This CDR3 has 16 amino acids. CDR3: CASSFWTLTGGDGYTF. The DNA of the CDR3 is TGTGCCAGCAGCTTCTGGACCTTGACAGGGGGTGATGGCTACACCTTC.

The chain carries TRBV23-1 and TRBJ2-7, with D perhaps matching TRBD1 (6 bases). TRBV23-1 is labeled an ORF, and its function is uncertain. The V end lost 7 bases, the J end lost 4 bases, and 11 bases lay between the germline ends. This CDR3 contains 12 residues. The CDR3 DNA is TGCGCCAGCACTGGGGGCGGGTACGAGCAGTACTTC. Protein sequence: CASTGGGYEQYF.

A few counts support this clone. This chain connects TRBV7-9 to TRBJ2-4, with 7 bases matching TRBD1. This CDR3 comprises 14 residues. The J segment lost 3 bases and the V segment lost 5 bases, leaving 4 bases of the junction unmatched. Germline CDR1 reads SEHNR; CDR2 reads FQNEAQ (reference sequence). The CDR3 nucleotides read TGTGCCAGCAGCCCAGGGGACAGCAAAAACATTCAGTACTTC. Encoded protein: CASSPGDSKNIQYF.

The chain's CDR3 is CSVLELQAYGYTF. CDR3 nucleotides: TGCAGCGTGCTCGAGTTGCAGGCCTATGGCTACACCTTC. This chain uses TRBV29-1 with TRBJ1-2; D not resolved. From germline, CDR1 is SQVTM and CDR2 ANQGSEA. The CDR3 spans 13 residues. Trimming took 6 bases from V and 4 from J, leaving 15 bases between them.

The chain employs TRBV2 and TRBJ1-5; D possibly corresponds to TRBD1 (6 bases). The ends were cut back, 5 bases at V and 6 bases at J, with 17 bases in the middle. The CDR3 sequence is 15 residues long. The germline V gene has CDR1 SNHLY and CDR2 FYNNEI. The CDR3 spells CASSPESGASQPQHF. CDR3 DNA: TGTGCCAGCAGTCCTGAGTCGGGGGCCAGTCAGCCCCAGCATTTT.

This chain connects TRBV10-3 to TRBJ2-5; TRBD1 agrees at 10 bases. With 6 bases clipped from V and 3 bases from J, the junction kept 4 bases outside the gene matches. In germline, CDR1 is ENHRY, CDR2 SYGVKD. The CDR3 spans 14 residues. The CDR3 DNA is TGTGCCATCAGCGCTGGACAGGGGGAAGAGACCCAGTACTTC. Protein product: CAISAGQGEETQYF.

This clone was counted once. The rearrangement uses TRBV6-5 and TRBJ1-2, with 7 bases fitting TRBD1. The germline V gene has CDR1 MNHEY and CDR2 SVGAGI. V gave up 8 bases and J gave up 8 bases; unmatched junction bases: 11. This CDR3 has 13 residues. CDR3 nucleotide sequence: TGTGCCAGCGGACAGACAGGGCGACTCGGCTACACCTTC. Translating gives CASGQTGRLGYTF.

This clone was counted a few times. The rearrangement uses TRBV19 and TRBJ2-5; D may be TRBD1 or TRBD2 (5 bases each). There are 13 residues in the CDR3. Germline assignment: CDR1 LNHDA and CDR2 SQIVND (reference sequence). V was shortened by 4 bases and J by 3 bases, with 9 bases between the two germline ends. Here the CDR3 DNA reads TGTGCCAGTAGTAAGGGACGTAAAGAGACCCAGTACTTC. Translating it yields CASSKGRKETQYF.

This clone has just a few counts. The chain recombines TRBV20-1 with TRBJ2-5; D gene ambiguous. V lost 6 bases, J lost 3 bases, and 8 bases lay in between. From germline, CDR1 is DFQATT and CDR2 SNEGSKA (reference sequence). This CDR3 spans 11 amino acids. CDR3 residues: CSAHDEETQYF. DNA of the CDR3: TGCAGTGCCCACGATGAAGAGACCCAGTACTTC.

The V call is TRBV30, the J call TRBJ1-5; TRBD1 matches 7 bases. J lost 9 bases, V lost 2 bases, and 10 bases had no gene match. CDR1 is GTSNPN, CDR2 SVGIG, per germline (reference sequence). The CDR3 spans 14 residues. CDR3 protein: CAWSIGQVRVPQHF. CDR3 nucleotide sequence: TGTGCCTGGAGTATCGGACAGGTTCGGGTGCCCCAGCATTTT.

This clone was seen a handful of times. This sequence joins TRBV27 and TRBJ1-1, with a weak D call TRBD1 (6 bases). V was cut by 9 bases and J by 10 bases, with 27 bases left in between. The CDR3 runs to 15 residues. Germline CDR1 and CDR2: MNHEY and SMNVEV (reference sequence). CDR3 in DNA: TGTGCCAGTATCGGCACCTTCCGGGACACCCGGCGAGCTTTCTTT. Residues: CASIGTFRDTRRAFF.

This clone appeared a single time. The chain couples TRBV2 to TRBJ2-2; no clear D. Per the germline V gene, CDR1 is SNHLY and CDR2 is FYNNEI. V was shortened by 6 bases and J by 4 bases, with 9 bases between the two germline ends. The CDR3 has 13 amino acids. Here the CDR3 DNA reads TGTGCCAGCAGCGGCGACTTCACCGGGGAGCTGTTTTTT. Amino acids: CASSGDFTGELFF. Based on the CDR3 plus reference TRBV2 and TRBJ2-2, the full variable domain is EPEVTQTPSHQVTQMGQEVILRCVPISNHLYFYWYRQILGQKVEFLVSFYNNEISEKSEIFDDQFSVERPDGSNFTLKIRSTKLEDSAMYFCASSGDFTGELFFGEGSRLTVL.

The CDR3 here is CASSESVSSYEQYF. DNA for the CDR3: TGTGCCAGCAGTGAATCGGTCAGCAGTTACGAGCAGTACTTC. The gene calls are TRBV25-1 and TRBJ2-7; D is ambiguous. With 1 base removed from V and 4 bases from J, the gap between germline ends came to 11 bases. The CDR3 loop spans 14 amino acids. Per germline, CDR1 MGHDK and CDR2 SYGVNS.

The chain employs TRBV7-2 and TRBJ2-5, with 13 bases that match TRBD2. There are 17 residues in the CDR3. The ends lost 5 bases at V and 4 bases at J; junction bases unmatched: 10. CDR1 is SGHTA and CDR2 is FQGNSA in the germline V gene. The CDR3 loop is CASSRGAGLAGSETQYF. The DNA of the CDR3 is TGTGCCAGCAGCAGAGGGGCGGGACTAGCGGGATCAGAGACCCAGTACTTC.

The genes are TRBV4-3 and TRBJ2-3; D is ambiguous. Germline-derived CDR1 and CDR2 are LGHNA and YSLEER. The CDR3 covers 14 residues. V gave up 0 bases and J gave up 6 bases, with 10 bases separating them. For the CDR3, the DNA is TGCGCCAGCAGCCAAGAGTCGAGACCGGATACGCAGTATTTT. This gives the protein CASSQESRPDTQYF.

Concerning this clone itself: This CDR3 is also generated by other DNA sequences in the sample. This chain connects TRBV7-2 to TRBJ1-1; D call uncertain. Germline lookup yields CDR1 SGHTA and CDR2 FQGNSA. Trimming took 1 base from V and 1 from J, leaving 4 bases between them. The CDR3 sequence is 13 residues long. The CDR3 region is CASSLDQNTEAFF. For the CDR3, the DNA is TGTGCCAGCAGCTTAGACCAGAACACTGAAGCTTTCTTT.

This chain uses TRBV5-1 with TRBJ2-6; TRBD1 is a possible D gene (6 bases). Trimming took off 6 bases at V and 0 bases at J, with 16 bases between the two ends. Germline values: CDR1 SGHRS, CDR2 YFSETQ. The CDR3 has 17 residues. CDR3 in DNA: TGCGCCAGCACCTCCGGGACAAAAGCCTCTGGGGCCAACGTCCTGACTTTC. Protein product: CASTSGTKASGANVLTF.

This rearrangement joins TRBV25-1 to TRBJ2-5; the D is unclear. The CDR3 totals 15 residues. V was cut by 1 base and J by 5 bases, with 14 bases left in between. Germline V gene data show CDR1 as MGHDK and CDR2 as SYGVNS. The CDR3 spells CASSESEIVVETQYF. CDR3 nucleotides: TGTGCCAGCAGTGAATCGGAAATAGTGGTGGAGACCCAGTACTTC.

The chain couples TRBV19 to TRBJ2-6, with D tentatively TRBD1 (5 bases). Germline CDR1 is LNHDA and CDR2 is SQIVND (reference sequence). Trimming shortened V by 3 bases and J by 0 bases, and 9 bases separated the two germline ends. This CDR3 is built from 16 residues. For the CDR3, the DNA is TGTGCCAGTAGTATGGGGCCGAGCTCTGGGGCCAACGTCCTGACTTTC. Translated, it gives CASSMGPSSGANVLTF.

The genes are TRBV5-6 and TRBJ1-1, with no clear D. Per the germline V gene, CDR1 is SGHDT and CDR2 is YYEEEE. Deletions cut 0 bases from V and 4 bases from J, with 7 bases between. The CDR3 contains 13 residues. The chain's CDR3 is CASSLGILTEAFF. The CDR3 coding sequence is TGTGCCAGCAGCTTGGGGATCCTCACTGAAGCTTTCTTT. Full variable domain (outside the CDR3, taken from reference TRBV5-6 and TRBJ1-1): DAGVTQSPTHLIKTRGQQVTLRCSPKSGHDTVSWYQQALGQGPQFIFQYYEEEERQRGNFPDRFSGHQFPNYSSELNVNALLLGDSALYLCASSLGILTEAFFGQGTRLTVV.

The gene calls are TRBV27 and TRBJ1-2; a possible D gene is TRBD1 (5 bases). This CDR3 is 14 amino acids long. V lost 6 bases to trimming and J lost 7 bases, with 18 bases between them. The V gene's germline CDR1 is MNHEY and CDR2 SMNVEV (reference sequence). The CDR3: CASRGPGFQGGYTF. The CDR3 nucleotides read TGTGCCAGCAGAGGACCAGGGTTTCAGGGTGGCTACACCTTC.

The V call is TRBV30, the J call TRBJ1-2, with D maybe TRBD1 (5 bases). There are 15 residues in the CDR3. CDR1 GTSNPN and CDR2 SVGIG come from the germline V gene (reference sequence). V was trimmed by 0 bases and J by 8 bases, leaving 19 bases between them. The CDR3 spells CAWSVLLGHQGGYTF. The CDR3 nucleotides are TGTGCCTGGAGTGTACTTCTGGGGCACCAGGGCGGCTACACCTTC.

The genes are TRBV4-1 and TRBJ1-6, with 7 bases matching TRBD1. Germline trimming cut 4 bases from V and 11 bases from J; bases unmatched to any gene: 17. The CDR3 runs to 17 residues. Germline lookup yields CDR1 MGHRA and CDR2 YSYEKL. The CDR3 nucleotides read TGCGCCAGCAGCCTAGCCCACAGGGGTGCTACCAGTACACCCCTCCACTTT. Translating gives CASSLAHRGATSTPLHF.

This clone was recorded only once. J is TRBJ2-3 and V is TRBV15, with D perhaps TRBD2 (6 bases). CDR3 size: 16 residues. Trimming pared 0 bases from V and 1 base from J, leaving 11 bases between. The germline gives CDR1 LNHNV, CDR2 YYDKDF (reference sequence). CDR3: CATSRESRRGTDTQYF. CDR3 DNA: TGTGCCACCAGCAGAGAAAGTCGGAGGGGCACAGATACGCAGTATTTT.

This chain links TRBV29-1 with TRBJ2-6, with 7 bases matching TRBD2. The CDR3 has 14 amino acids. CDR1 and CDR2 from the germline V gene are SQVTM and ANQGSEA. J lost 2 bases, V lost 6 bases, and 4 bases had no gene match. The chain's CDR3 is CSVVAGAGANVLTF. The CDR3, as DNA: TGCAGCGTGGTTGCGGGAGCTGGGGCCAACGTCCTGACTTTC.